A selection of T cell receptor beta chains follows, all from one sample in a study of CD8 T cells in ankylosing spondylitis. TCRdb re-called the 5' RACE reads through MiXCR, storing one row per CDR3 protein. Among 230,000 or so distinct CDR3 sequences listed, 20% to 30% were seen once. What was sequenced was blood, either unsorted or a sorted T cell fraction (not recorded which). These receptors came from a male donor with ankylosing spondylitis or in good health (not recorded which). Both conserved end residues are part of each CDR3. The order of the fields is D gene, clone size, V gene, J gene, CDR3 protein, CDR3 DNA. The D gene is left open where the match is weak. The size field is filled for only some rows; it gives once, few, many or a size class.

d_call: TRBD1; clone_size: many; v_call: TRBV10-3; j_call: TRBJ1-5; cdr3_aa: CAIRGTGDNQPQHF; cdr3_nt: TGTGCCATCAGGGGGACAGGAGACAATCAGCCCCAGCATTTT
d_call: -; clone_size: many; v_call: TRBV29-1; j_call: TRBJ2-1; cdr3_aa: CSVMGVYYNEQFF; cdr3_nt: TGCAGCGTCATGGGAGTGTACTACAATGAGCAGTTCTTC
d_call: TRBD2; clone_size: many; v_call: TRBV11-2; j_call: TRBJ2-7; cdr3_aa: CASSLVGGGPYEQYF; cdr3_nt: TGTGCCAGCAGCTTAGTGGGCGGGGGGCCCTACGAGCAGTACTTC
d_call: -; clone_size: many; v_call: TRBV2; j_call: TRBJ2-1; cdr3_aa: CASSERGASSYNEQFF; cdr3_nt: TGTGCCAGCAGTGAACGCGGAGCTAGCTCCTACAATGAGCAGTTCTTC
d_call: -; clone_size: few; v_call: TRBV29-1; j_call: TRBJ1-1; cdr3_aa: CSVPPGGMGSEAFF; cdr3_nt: TGCAGCGTTCCCCCGGGGGGGATGGGGTCTGAAGCTTTCTTT
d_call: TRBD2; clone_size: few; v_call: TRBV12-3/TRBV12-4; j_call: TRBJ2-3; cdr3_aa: CASSFLSGGRGVDTQYF; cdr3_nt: TGTGCCAGCAGTTTCTTAAGCGGGGGGAGGGGGGTAGATACGCAGTATTTT
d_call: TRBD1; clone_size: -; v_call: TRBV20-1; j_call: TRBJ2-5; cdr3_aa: CSARGTGGRETQYF; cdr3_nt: TGCAGTGCTAGAGGGACAGGGGGCCGGGAGACCCAGTACTTC
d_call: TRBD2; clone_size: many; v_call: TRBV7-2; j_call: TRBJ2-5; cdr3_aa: CASSLVGTRAFGETQYF; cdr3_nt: TGTGCCAGCAGCTTAGTAGGGACTAGGGCTTTTGGAGAGACCCAGTACTTC
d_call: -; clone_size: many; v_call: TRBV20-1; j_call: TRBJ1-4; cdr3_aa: CSAGEGYEKLFF; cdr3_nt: TGCAGTGCTGGGGAGGGGTACGAAAAACTGTTTTTT
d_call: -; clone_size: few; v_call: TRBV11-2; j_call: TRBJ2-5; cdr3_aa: CASSGAGRGQETQYF; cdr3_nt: TGTGCCAGCAGTGGGGCGGGGAGAGGGCAAGAGACCCAGTACTTC
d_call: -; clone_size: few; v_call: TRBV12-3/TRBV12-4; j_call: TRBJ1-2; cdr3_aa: CASSFGRRNYGYTF; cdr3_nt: TGTGCCAGCAGTTTCGGCAGACGTAACTATGGCTACACCTTC
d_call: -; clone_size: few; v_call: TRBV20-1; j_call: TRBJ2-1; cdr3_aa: CSGGVSSYNEQFF; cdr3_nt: TGCAGTGGGGGCGTGAGCTCCTACAATGAGCAGTTCTTC
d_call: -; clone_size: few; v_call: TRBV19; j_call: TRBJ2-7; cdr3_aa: CASSIDDSYEQYF; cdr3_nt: TGTGCCAGTAGTATCGATGATTCCTACGAGCAGTACTTC
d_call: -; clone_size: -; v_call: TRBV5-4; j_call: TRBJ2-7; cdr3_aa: CATRTEYEQYF; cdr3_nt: TGTGCCACAAGGACGGAATACGAGCAGTACTTC
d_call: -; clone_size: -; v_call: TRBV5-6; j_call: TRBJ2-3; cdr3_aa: CASSLAKGRTDTQYF; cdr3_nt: TGTGCCAGCAGCTTGGCCAAGGGCCGGACAGATACGCAGTATTTT
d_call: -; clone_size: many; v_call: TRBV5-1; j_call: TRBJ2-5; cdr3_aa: CASSSRASLIETQYF; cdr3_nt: TGCGCCAGCAGCTCCCGGGCCTCACTTATCGAGACCCAGTACTTC
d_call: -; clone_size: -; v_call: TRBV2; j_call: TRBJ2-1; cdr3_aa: CASSEFGEQFF; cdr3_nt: TGTGCCAGCAGTGAATTCGGAGAGCAGTTCTTC
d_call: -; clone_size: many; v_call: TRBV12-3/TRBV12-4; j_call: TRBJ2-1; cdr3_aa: CASSLGAGRSNEQFF; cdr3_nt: TGTGCCAGCAGCCTAGGGGCAGGGCGGTCCAATGAGCAGTTCTTC
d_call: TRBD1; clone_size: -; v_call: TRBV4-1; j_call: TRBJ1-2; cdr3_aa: CASSQGGTENYGYTF; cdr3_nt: TGCGCCAGCAGCCAGGGGGGGACAGAAAACTATGGCTACACCTTC
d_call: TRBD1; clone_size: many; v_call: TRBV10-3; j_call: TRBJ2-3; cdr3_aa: CAISEGQGSDTQYF; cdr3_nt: TGTGCCATCAGTGAGGGACAGGGCTCGGATACGCAGTATTTT
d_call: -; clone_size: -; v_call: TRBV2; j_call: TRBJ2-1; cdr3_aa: CASSLLRGSYNEQFF; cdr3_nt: TGTGCCAGCAGCCTTTTAAGAGGCTCCTACAATGAGCAGTTCTTC
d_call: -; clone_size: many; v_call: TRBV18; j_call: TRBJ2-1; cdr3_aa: CASSSVRSYNEQFF; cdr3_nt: TGTGCCAGCTCATCGGTTCGGAGCTACAATGAGCAGTTCTTC
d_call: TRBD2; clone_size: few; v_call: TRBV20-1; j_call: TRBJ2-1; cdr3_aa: CSAHLAGGLSYNEQFF; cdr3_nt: TGCAGTGCTCACCTAGCGGGGGGCCTCTCCTACAATGAGCAGTTCTTC
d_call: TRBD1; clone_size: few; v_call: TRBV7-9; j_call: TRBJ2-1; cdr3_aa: CASSLGTGGHNEQFF; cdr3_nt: TGTGCCAGCAGCTTAGGGACAGGGGGCCACAATGAGCAGTTCTTC
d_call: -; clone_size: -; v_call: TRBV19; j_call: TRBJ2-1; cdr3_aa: CATALGRGYNEQFF; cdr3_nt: TGTGCCACCGCTTTGGGCAGGGGATACAATGAGCAGTTCTTC
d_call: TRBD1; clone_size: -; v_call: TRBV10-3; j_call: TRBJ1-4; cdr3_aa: CAIREDRGLGKLFF; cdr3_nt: TGTGCCATCAGAGAAGACAGGGGTCTTGGAAAACTGTTTTTT
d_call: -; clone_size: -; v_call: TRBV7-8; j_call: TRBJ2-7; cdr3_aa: CASGGAESSYEQYF; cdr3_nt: TGTGCCAGCGGGGGGGCCGAGAGCTCCTACGAGCAGTACTTC
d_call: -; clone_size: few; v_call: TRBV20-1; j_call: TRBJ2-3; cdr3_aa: CSAWGSTDTQYF; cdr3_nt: TGCAGTGCCTGGGGTAGCACAGATACGCAGTATTTT
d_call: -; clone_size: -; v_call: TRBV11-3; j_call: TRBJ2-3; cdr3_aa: CASSVTGSTDTQYF; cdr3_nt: TGTGCCAGCAGCGTAACAGGGAGCACAGATACGCAGTATTTT
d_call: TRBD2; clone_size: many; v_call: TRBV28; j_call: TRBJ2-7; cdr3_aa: CASSWGGAIYEQYF; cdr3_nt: TGTGCCAGCAGTTGGGGAGGGGCCATCTACGAGCAGTACTTC
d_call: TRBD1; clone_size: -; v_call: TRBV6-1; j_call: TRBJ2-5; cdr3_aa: CASRPSGQGSQETQYF; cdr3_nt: TGTGCCAGCAGACCCTCGGGACAGGGGAGCCAAGAGACCCAGTACTTC
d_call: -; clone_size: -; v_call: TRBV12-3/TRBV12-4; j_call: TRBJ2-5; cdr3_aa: CASSFYRDLGETQYF; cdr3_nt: TGTGCCAGCAGTTTTTACAGGGATCTAGGGGAGACCCAGTACTTC
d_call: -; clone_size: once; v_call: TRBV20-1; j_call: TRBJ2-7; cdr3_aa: CSGSQGYIAYEQYF; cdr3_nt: TGCAGTGGGAGCCAGGGGTACATCGCCTACGAGCAGTACTTC
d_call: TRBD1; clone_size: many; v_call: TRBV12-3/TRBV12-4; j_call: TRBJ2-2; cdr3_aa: CASSLGQGNTGELFF; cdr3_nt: TGTGCCAGCAGCTTGGGACAGGGAAACACCGGGGAGCTGTTTTTT
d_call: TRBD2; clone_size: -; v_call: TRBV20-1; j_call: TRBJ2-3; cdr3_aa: CSARPGGRADTQYF; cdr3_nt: TGCAGTGCCCGGCCGGGGGGGCGGGCAGATACGCAGTATTTT
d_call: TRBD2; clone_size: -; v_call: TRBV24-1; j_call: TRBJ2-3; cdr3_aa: CATSDASSGETDTQYF; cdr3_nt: TGTGCCACCAGTGATGCCAGTAGCGGGGAGACAGATACGCAGTATTTT
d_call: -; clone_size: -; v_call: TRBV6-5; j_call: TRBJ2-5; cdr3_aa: CASSYPGQETQYF; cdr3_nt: TGTGCCAGCAGTTACCCCGGCCAAGAGACCCAGTACTTC
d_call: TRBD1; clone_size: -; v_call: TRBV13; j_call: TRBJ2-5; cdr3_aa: CASSLGGTGKETQYF; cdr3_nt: TGTGCCAGCAGCTTAGGGGGGACAGGGAAAGAGACCCAGTACTTC